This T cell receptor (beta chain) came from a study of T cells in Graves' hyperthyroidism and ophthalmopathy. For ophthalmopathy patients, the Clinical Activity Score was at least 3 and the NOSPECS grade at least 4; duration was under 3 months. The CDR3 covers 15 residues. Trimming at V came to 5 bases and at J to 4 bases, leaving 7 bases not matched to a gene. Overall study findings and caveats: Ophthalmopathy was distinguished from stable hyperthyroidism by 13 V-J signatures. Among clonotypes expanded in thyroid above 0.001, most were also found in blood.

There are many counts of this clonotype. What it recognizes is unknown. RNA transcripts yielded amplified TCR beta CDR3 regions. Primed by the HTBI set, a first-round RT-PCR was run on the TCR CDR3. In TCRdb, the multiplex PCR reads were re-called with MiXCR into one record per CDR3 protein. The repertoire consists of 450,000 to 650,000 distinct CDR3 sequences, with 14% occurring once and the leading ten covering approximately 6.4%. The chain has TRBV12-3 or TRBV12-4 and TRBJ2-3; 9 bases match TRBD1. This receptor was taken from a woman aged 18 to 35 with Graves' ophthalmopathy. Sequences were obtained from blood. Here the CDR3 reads CASSPGQGVADTQYF. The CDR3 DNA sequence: TGTGCCAGCAGTCCGGGACAGGGAGTGGCAGATACGCAGTATTTT.